A single sample gave rise to the 21 T cell receptor beta chains below, sequenced in a study of cytomegalovirus exposure and HLA in healthy donors. The PCR used 60 Vbeta and 13 Jbeta primers. Here immunoSEQ multiplex PCR was the method, and the copy in TCRdb shows in-frame clones only, minus some. This table holds around 200,000 clones, under 85% found once. Sequenced material: PBMCs. These TCRs come from a man aged 50-60 years in good health and CMV-seronegative.

This clone was detected only a few times. This chain connects TRBV2 to TRBJ1-1; a possible D gene is TRBD1 (5 bases). The CDR3 covers 14 residues. Between the trimmed V and J ends, which lost 4 bases and 2 bases, there was a span of 11 bases. In germline, CDR1 is SNHLY, CDR2 FYNNEI. In DNA, the CDR3 is TGTGCCAGCAGTGTCCTCAGGGAAAACACTGAAGCTTTCTTT. Its protein product is CASSVLRENTEAFF.

The genes are TRBV6-6 and TRBJ1-1; unclear D gene. Trimming pared 2 bases from V and 7 bases from J, leaving 14 bases between. Germline CDR1 MNHNY, CDR2 SVGAGI (reference sequence). CDR3 length equals 14 residues. The CDR3 loop reads CASSYGEATNEAFF. CDR3 DNA sequence: TGTGCCAGCAGTTACGGAGAGGCCACCAATGAAGCTTTCTTT.

Remarks on this clone: An end of the junction differs from the germline gene, which may be a read error. The chain joins TRBV7-9 to TRBJ1-2; D perhaps matches TRBD1 (5 bases). This CDR3 has 14 amino acids. Germline V lookup: CDR1 SEHNR, CDR2 FQNEAQ (reference sequence). The CDR3 sequence: CSSSPDTTNYGYTF. DNA for the CDR3: TGTTCCAGCAGCCCGGACACGACTAACTATGGCTACACCTTC.

The chain recombines TRBV7-9 with TRBJ2-5, with no clear D. The V gene lost 5 bases and the J gene lost 7 bases, with 11 bases spanning the gap. The germline V gene encodes CDR1 SEHNR and CDR2 FQNEAQ (reference sequence). This CDR3 is 12 amino acids long. The CDR3 DNA reads as TGTGCCAGCAGCGACTCGATCACGACCCAGTACTTC. Protein: CASSDSITTQYF. The full variable domain, completed using reference TRBV7-9 and TRBJ2-5, is DTGVSQNPRHKITKRGQNVTFRCDPISEHNRLYWYRQTLGQGPEFLTYFQNEAQLEKSRLLSDRFSAERPKGSFSTLEIQRTEQGDSAMYLCASSDSITTQYFGPGTRLLVL.

The sample holds a few counts of this clone. The J gene is TRBJ2-3, the V gene TRBV7-2; 11 bases match TRBD2. The CDR3 totals 16 residues. The germline CDR1 and CDR2 sequences are SGHTA and FQGNSA. V lost 5 bases to trimming and J lost 5 bases; unmatched junction nucleotides: 9. This chain's CDR3 is CASSKQIAGGGDTQYF. The CDR3 DNA reads as TGTGCCAGCAGCAAACAAATAGCGGGAGGGGGAGATACGCAGTATTTT.

This clone was detected only once. The V gene is TRBV11-3, the J gene TRBJ2-2; D gene uncertain. The CDR3 has 16 amino acids. V was trimmed by 3 bases and J by 5 bases, leaving 16 bases between them. Germline assignment: CDR1 SGHNT and CDR2 YENEEA. CDR3 coding DNA: TGTGCCAGCAGCTTTTCGGTGTGGTCCATAACCGGGGAGCTGTTTTTT. Its protein product is CASSFSVWSITGELFF.

This chain joins TRBV29-1 and TRBJ1-1, with 9 bases identical to TRBD1. CDR1 and CDR2 (germline): SQVTM, ANQGSEA. V lost 7 bases to trimming and J lost 4 bases; unmatched junction nucleotides: 7. This CDR3 region has 13 residues. The CDR3 reads CSAGQGRTTEAFF. The CDR3 region has the DNA TGCAGCGCCGGACAGGGGAGGACCACTGAAGCTTTCTTT.

In nucleotides, the CDR3 is TGCAGCGTTCGGGGTACGTTTGGATCCTACGAGCAGTACTTC. Translating it yields CSVRGTFGSYEQYF. V usage is TRBV29-1 and J usage is TRBJ2-7, with D possibly TRBD2 on 5 matching bases. Germline lookup yields CDR1 SQVTM and CDR2 ANQGSEA. Trimming shortened V by 5 bases and J by 1 base, and 15 bases separated the two germline ends. The CDR3 runs to 14 residues.

This clone was detected once. This chain joins TRBV6-5 and TRBJ2-6; D possibly corresponds to TRBD1 (6 bases). CDR1 MNHEY and CDR2 SVGAGI come from the germline V gene. There are 14 residues in the CDR3. V was pared by 6 bases and J by 0 bases, with 6 bases between. The CDR3 loop reads CASSRGSGANVLTF. The CDR3 DNA sequence: TGTGCCAGCAGCAGGGGCTCTGGGGCCAACGTCCTGACTTTC.

The gene calls are TRBV5-1 and TRBJ2-1; D unresolved. The CDR3 consists of 14 residues. CDR1 and CDR2 from the germline V gene are SGHRS and YFSETQ. V shed 0 bases and J shed 9 bases, with 13 bases lying between them. DNA of the CDR3: TGCGCCAGCAGCTTGGCGAGCGCGTCGGCTGAGCAGTTCTTC. Translation gives CASSLASASAEQFF.

This clone was seen a single time. The gene calls are TRBV19 and TRBJ1-5; 7 bases are a match to TRBD1. V was clipped by 4 bases and J by 5 bases; unmatched bases: 8. Germline CDR1 is LNHDA and CDR2 is SQIVND (reference sequence). This CDR3 has 15 amino acids. The DNA of the CDR3 is TGTGCCAGTAGTACACAGGGGAATCTAGATCAGCCCCAGCATTTT. As protein: CASSTQGNLDQPQHF.

This clone was recorded a few times. This chain connects TRBV30 to TRBJ2-6, with D perhaps TRBD2 (6 bases). The CDR3 spans 17 residues. With 5 bases removed from V and 0 bases from J, the gap between germline ends came to 17 bases. Germline CDR1 and CDR2: GTSNPN and SVGIG (reference sequence). As DNA, the CDR3 is TGTGCCTGGGCATCCGGGACTTTTAGCTCTGGGGCCAACGTCCTGACTTTC. Protein product: CAWASGTFSSGANVLTF.

J is TRBJ1-1 and V is TRBV7-2; 8 nucleotides agree with TRBD1. CDR3 size: 16 residues. Per germline, CDR1 SGHTA and CDR2 FQGNSA. Trimming removed 5 bases from V and 3 bases from J; junction bases left unmatched: 11. CDR3 loop: CASSDTGTGLYTEAFF. CDR3 nucleotide sequence: TGTGCCAGCAGCGACACCGGGACAGGTCTGTACACTGAAGCTTTCTTT.

The chain is built from TRBV19 and TRBJ1-5, with 7 bases identical to TRBD1. The CDR3 contains 13 residues. Trimming removed 3 bases from V and 6 bases from J; junction bases left unmatched: 2. CDR1 LNHDA and CDR2 SQIVND come from the germline V gene (reference sequence). In nucleotides, the CDR3 is TGTGCCAGTAGTATGTCAGGGGGTCAGCCCCAGCATTTT. Its protein is CASSMSGGQPQHF. Supplemented by reference TRBV19 and TRBJ1-5, the full variable domain reads DGGITQSPKYLFRKEGQNVTLSCEQNLNHDAMYWYRQDPGQGLRLIYYSQIVNDFQKGDIAEGYSVSREKKESFPLTVTSAQKNPTAFYLCASSMSGGQPQHFGDGTRLSIL.

The chain recombines TRBV19 with TRBJ1-3; 7 bases fit TRBD1. With 1 base clipped from V and 2 bases from J, the junction kept 5 bases outside the gene matches. CDR1 is LNHDA and CDR2 is SQIVND in the germline V gene (reference sequence). This CDR3 region has 16 residues. The CDR3 is CASSIGTGITGNTIYF. CDR3 nucleotide sequence: TGTGCCAGTAGTATAGGGACAGGAATAACTGGAAACACCATATATTTT.

V is TRBV18 and J is TRBJ1-6; D ambiguous. Trimming removed 1 base at V and 7 bases at J, with 11 bases between. Germline CDR1 KGHSH, CDR2 LQKENI. The CDR3 has 15 residues. For the CDR3, the DNA is TGTGCCAGCTCACCACGGCAGGAGGTCAATTCACCCCTCCACTTT. Its protein is CASSPRQEVNSPLHF.

CDR3 nucleotide sequence: TGTGCCAGCAGCGTAGGTGACAGGGACGAGCAGTACTTC. As protein: CASSVGDRDEQYF. This chain links TRBV9 with TRBJ2-7; 7 bases are a match to TRBD1. The V segment lost 0 bases and the J segment 5 bases; nucleotides outside the gene matches: 2. The CDR3 consists of 13 residues. Looked up from germline, CDR1 is SGDLS and CDR2 is YYNGEE. The full variable domain, with the rest looked up from reference TRBV9 and TRBJ2-7, is DSGVTQTPKHLITATGQRVTLRCSPRSGDLSVYWYQQSLDQGLQFLIQYYNGEERAKGNILERFSAQQFPDLHSELNLSSLELGDSALYFCASSVGDRDEQYFGPGTRLTVT.

This chain uses TRBV7-9 with TRBJ2-3, with 12 nucleotides matching TRBD1. This CDR3 is 18 amino acids long. Germline V gene lookup returns CDR1 SEHNR and CDR2 FQNEAQ (reference sequence). Unmatched junction bases numbered 9, after V lost 5 bases and J lost 0 bases. The CDR3 DNA reads as TGTGCCAGCAGCCCCGGGACAGGGGGCCGCGTCAGCACAGATACGCAGTATTTT. This sequence encodes CASSPGTGGRVSTDTQYF.

This CDR3 reads CASSEVLGGVNTGELFF. The CDR3 DNA follows: TGTGCCAGCAGTGAAGTATTGGGGGGGGTAAACACCGGGGAGCTGTTTTTT. V gene TRBV6-1 combines with J gene TRBJ2-2; TRBD2 matches 7 bases. This CDR3 region has 17 residues. Trimming cost V 1 base and J 2 bases; bases outside gene matches: 7. Germline V gene sequence: CDR1 MNHNS, CDR2 SASEGT.

V and J are TRBV19 and TRBJ1-2; 9 positions agree with TRBD1. The germline CDR1 and CDR2 sequences are LNHDA and SQIVND (reference sequence). The CDR3 is 16 residues long. J was trimmed by 0 bases and V by 9 bases; bases with no gene match: 11. The CDR3 loop is CASRTTGTGTNYGYTF. In DNA form, the CDR3 reads TGTGCCAGCCGAACCACCGGGACAGGGACTAACTATGGCTACACCTTC.

The chain uses TRBV28 and TRBJ2-3; 9 nucleotides agree with TRBD1. The length of the CDR3 is 13 residues. V lost 10 bases and J lost 2; bases outside the gene matches: 4. The germline gives CDR1 MDHEN, CDR2 SYDVKM. Here the CDR3 DNA reads TGTGCCACCGGGACAGGGCACACAGATACGCAGTATTTT. Translation gives CATGTGHTDTQYF.